This T cell receptor (beta chain) came from a study of vaccination and CD4 T cells after COVID-19. In regard to this clonotype: Its cognate antigen is unknown.

Study conclusions and caveats: Median about 86% of reactive clones detected in convalescent patients emerged only post-vaccination.

Once obtained from cultured CD4+ T cells, the DNA was sequenced using the Oncomine TCR Beta short-read assay. Genomic DNA was drawn out of CD4+ T cells grown in culture. TCRdb reanalysed the PCR reads using MiXCR and keeps one entry per CDR3 protein. The repertoire includes more than 20,000 distinct CDR3 sequences, around two fifths of them detected once, and roughly 5% sits in the top ten. The time point: late sampling 161 to 241 days after vaccination in a few convalescent patients. The treatment denotes: approximately nine-day PBMC culture with coronavirus spike peptide pools or control peptides (ViraFEST assay). J was trimmed by 2 bases and V by 3 bases; bases with no gene match: 3. CDR3 length: 14 amino acids.

Sequenced here: CD4+ T cells from blood, cultured in vitro, sampled about 7 months after SARS-CoV-2 vaccination. The sequence was obtained from a human donor who had recovered from COVID-19. This chain joins TRBV6-7 and TRBJ2-7; 8 nucleotides line up with TRBD2. TRBV6-7 is an ORF, and what it does is uncertain. The CDR3 region is CASSYWTSPYEQYF. For the CDR3, the DNA is TGTGCCAGCAGTTATTGGACTAGCCCCTACGAGCAGTACTTC.